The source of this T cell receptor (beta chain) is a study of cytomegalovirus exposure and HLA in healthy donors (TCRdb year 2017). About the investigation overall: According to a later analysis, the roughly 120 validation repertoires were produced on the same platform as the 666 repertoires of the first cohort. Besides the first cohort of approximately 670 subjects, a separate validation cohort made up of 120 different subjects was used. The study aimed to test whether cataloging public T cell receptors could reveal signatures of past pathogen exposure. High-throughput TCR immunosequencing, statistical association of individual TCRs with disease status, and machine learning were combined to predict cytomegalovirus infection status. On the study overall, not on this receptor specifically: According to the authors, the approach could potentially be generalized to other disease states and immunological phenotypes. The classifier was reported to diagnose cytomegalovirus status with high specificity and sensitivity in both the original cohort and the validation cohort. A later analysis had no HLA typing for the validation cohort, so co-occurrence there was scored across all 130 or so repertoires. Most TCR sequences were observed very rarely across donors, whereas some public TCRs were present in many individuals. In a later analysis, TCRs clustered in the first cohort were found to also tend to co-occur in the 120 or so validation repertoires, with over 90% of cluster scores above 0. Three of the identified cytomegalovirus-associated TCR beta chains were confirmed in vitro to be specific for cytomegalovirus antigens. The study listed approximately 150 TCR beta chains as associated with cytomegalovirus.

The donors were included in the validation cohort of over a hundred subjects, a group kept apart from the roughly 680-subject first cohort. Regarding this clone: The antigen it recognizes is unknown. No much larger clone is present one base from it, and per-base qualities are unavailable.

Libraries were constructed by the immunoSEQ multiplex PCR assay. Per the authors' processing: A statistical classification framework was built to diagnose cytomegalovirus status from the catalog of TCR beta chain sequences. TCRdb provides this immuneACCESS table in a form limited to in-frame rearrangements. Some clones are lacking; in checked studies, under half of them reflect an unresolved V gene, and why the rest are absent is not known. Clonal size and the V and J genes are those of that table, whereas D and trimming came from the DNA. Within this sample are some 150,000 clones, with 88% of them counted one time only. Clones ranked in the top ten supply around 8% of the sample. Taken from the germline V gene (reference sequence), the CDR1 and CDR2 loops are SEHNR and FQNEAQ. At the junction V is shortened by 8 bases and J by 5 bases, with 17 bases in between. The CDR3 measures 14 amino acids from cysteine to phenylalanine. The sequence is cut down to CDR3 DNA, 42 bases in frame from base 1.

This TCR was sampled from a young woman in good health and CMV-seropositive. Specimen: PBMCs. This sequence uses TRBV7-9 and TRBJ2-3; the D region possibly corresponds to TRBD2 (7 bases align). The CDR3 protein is CASEGGGEVDTQYF. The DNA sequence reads TGTGCCAGCGAGGGGGGAGGGGAGGTAGATACGCAGTATTTT.